A single sample gave rise to the 15 T cell receptor beta chains below, sequenced in a study of early T cells in non-severe SARS-CoV-2 infection (dated by TCRdb to the early 2020s). The library was built by means of 5' RACE. The listed sequencing device is NextSeq 500. Using fastp at Q25 and MiXCR, TCRdb reprocessed the public reads and kept productive beta chains. A single entry per CDR3 protein holds the most common genes and DNA from its merged rows. This sample comprises about 60,000 distinct CDR3 sequences, approximately 13% of them detected only once. The ten largest clones add up to around 4.5% of the sample. The material sequenced was whole blood. These receptors were collected from an adult who was a healthcare worker with PCR-confirmed SARS-CoV-2 infection or an uninfected control (not recorded which).

This clonotype was observed a few times. The chain recombines TRBV29-1 with TRBJ1-3; a weak D match, TRBD1 (5 bases). The CDR3 runs to 12 residues. V dropped 4 bases and J dropped 4 bases, with 8 bases sitting between them. The germline V gene encodes CDR1 SQVTM and CDR2 ANQGSEA. DNA for the CDR3: TGCAGCGTTGGGGGCGCCGGAAACACCATATATTTT. Translation gives CSVGGAGNTIYF.

This clonotype was recorded at least ten times. The J gene is TRBJ1-1, the V gene TRBV7-8; 8 bases agree with TRBD1. The germline V gene encodes CDR1 SGHVS and CDR2 FQNEAQ. J was trimmed by 7 bases and V by 1 base; bases with no gene match: 5. The CDR3 has 14 residues. The CDR3 coding sequence is TGTGCCAGCAGCTTAGGGACAGGGTATGGTGAAGCTTTCTTT. This codes for CASSLGTGYGEAFF.

This clonotype has at least ten counts. The chain uses TRBV11-2 and TRBJ2-5, with D tentatively TRBD2 (5 bases). Trimming stripped 2 bases from V and 4 bases from J, with 14 bases between. Germline V gene sequence: CDR1 SGHAT, CDR2 FQNNGV. The CDR3 is made up of 15 amino acids. CDR3 nucleotide sequence: TGTGCCAGCAGCTTAAACCCCACCGGAGGAGAGACCCAGTACTTC. It translates to CASSLNPTGGETQYF.

Many counts were recorded for this clonotype. This chain connects TRBV7-2 to TRBJ2-7; D might be TRBD1 (5 bases). V was trimmed by 5 bases and J by 2 bases, leaving 13 bases between them. This CDR3 has 14 residues. Germline V gene data show CDR1 as SGHTA and CDR2 as FQGNSA. CDR3 nucleotide sequence: TGTGCCAGCAGCCAAGGGGTAGCCGCCTACGAGCAGTACTTC. Encoded protein: CASSQGVAAYEQYF.

In this sample, this clonotype turned up a few times. The V gene is TRBV7-3, the J gene TRBJ2-3; no definite D call. CDR1 is SGHTA and CDR2 is FQGTGA in the germline V gene. The CDR3 sequence is 17 residues long. Trimming took 4 bases from V and 1 from J, leaving 18 bases between them. Written as DNA, the CDR3 is TGTGCCAGCAGCTCCTTAGACAAATACGACGGCACAGATACGCAGTATTTT. As protein: CASSSLDKYDGTDTQYF.

This clonotype has ten or more counts. V gene TRBV19 combines with J gene TRBJ1-2; D uncertain. Germline-derived CDR1 and CDR2 are LNHDA and SQIVND (reference sequence). The CDR3 is 16 residues long. Trimming cost V 5 bases and J 0 bases, with 16 bases left between them. Here the CDR3 DNA reads TGTGCCAGTAGTCGACGGGCCCTAGGAGCTAACTATGGCTACACCTTC. Translated, it gives CASSRRALGANYGYTF.

This clonotype has a count of ten or more. The V call is TRBV28, the J call TRBJ2-7; D unclear. The V and J ends lost 4 bases and 7 bases respectively, with 17 bases between them. The germline gives CDR1 MDHEN, CDR2 SYDVKM. The length of the CDR3 is 14 residues. The DNA of the CDR3 is TGTGCCAGCAGTTCCCCACGACCGCCCAAGGAGCAGTACTTC. It encodes CASSSPRPPKEQYF.

This chain joins TRBV11-3 and TRBJ1-6; D gene ambiguous. CDR1 and CDR2 (germline): SGHNT, YENEEA. The CDR3 spans 13 residues. Between the trimmed V and J ends, which lost 5 bases and 7 bases, there was a span of 9 bases. The CDR3 reads CASSTGVNSPLHF. Written as DNA, the CDR3 is TGTGCCAGCAGCACCGGGGTAAATTCACCCCTCCACTTT.

As for this clonotype: The junction does not match germline at one end; this may be a read error. The chain uses TRBV5-1 and TRBJ2-6, with TRBD1 identical over 9 bases. The CDR3 is 14 residues long. From germline, CDR1 is SGHRS and CDR2 YFSETQ. The DNA of the CDR3 is TGCGCCAGCAGCTTGTATTCGCCGGGACAGGGTAGTGCTTTC. Translation gives CASSLYSPGQGSAF.

This clonotype appeared many times. V is TRBV20-1 and J is TRBJ1-1; D may be TRBD1 (5 bases). V dropped 3 bases and J dropped 5 bases, with 19 bases sitting between them. Germline-derived CDR1 and CDR2 are DFQATT and SNEGSKA (reference sequence). This CDR3 is built from 15 residues. The CDR3 bases are TGCAGTGCTAGTACCGTTGGTACGGGGGTGACTGAAGCTTTCTTT. Translating it yields CSASTVGTGVTEAFF.

This clonotype was counted between two and nine times. The chain links TRBV6-6 to TRBJ2-7; perhaps TRBD1 as D (5 bases). The CDR3 is 13 residues long. Trimming took off 3 bases at V and 4 bases at J, with 10 bases between the two ends. Germline V lookup: CDR1 MNHNY, CDR2 SVGAGI (reference sequence). The CDR3 spells CASSYQGRYEQYF. Here the CDR3 DNA reads TGTGCCAGCAGTTATCAGGGCAGATACGAGCAGTACTTC.

This clonotype has only a few counts. The chain has TRBV5-1 and TRBJ2-1, with 8 bases aligning to TRBD1. This CDR3 region has 14 residues. Trimming removed 4 bases from V and 5 bases from J; junction bases left unmatched: 5. Looked up from germline, CDR1 is SGHRS and CDR2 is YFSETQ. CDR3 nucleotides: TGCGCCAGCAGCCTCGGACAGGGAAACAATGAGCAGTTCTTC. Translation: CASSLGQGNNEQFF.

This clonotype was seen more than once but under ten times. This chain links TRBV10-3 with TRBJ2-4; 12 bases align to TRBD2. The V gene end was trimmed by 0 bases and the J gene end by 0 bases; junction bases not matched to a gene: 6. Germline CDR1 is ENHRY and CDR2 is SYGVKD. This CDR3 has 19 amino acids. The CDR3: CAISESLAGGPGAKNIQYF. The CDR3 nucleotides read TGTGCCATCAGTGAGTCTCTAGCGGGAGGGCCCGGAGCCAAAAACATTCAGTACTTC.

The V gene is TRBV7-2, the J gene TRBJ2-1; 8 bases match TRBD2. Germline trimming cut 1 base from V and 8 bases from J; bases unmatched to any gene: 13. The CDR3 contains 17 residues. CDR1 and CDR2 (germline): SGHTA, FQGNSA. CDR3 nucleotide sequence: TGTGCCAGCAGCTTAGGTCGGCAGCGGGGGCGGGAATATGAGCAGTTCTTC. Its translation is CASSLGRQRGREYEQFF. Full variable domain (missing parts from reference TRBV7-2 and TRBJ2-1): GAGVSQSPSNKVTEKGKDVELRCDPISGHTALYWYRQSLGQGLEFLIYFQGNSAPDKSGLPSDRFSAERTGGSVSTLTIQRTQQEDSAVYLCASSLGRQRGREYEQFFGPGTRLTVL.

This clonotype was observed many times. V usage is TRBV7-9 and J usage is TRBJ2-7; 7 nucleotides align to TRBD1. The CDR3 is 15 residues long. Germline CDR1 reads SEHNR; CDR2 reads FQNEAQ (reference sequence). Trimming at V came to 5 bases and at J to 0 bases, leaving 7 bases not matched to a gene. The CDR3 region has the DNA TGTGCCAGCAGCCGAGGGACAGCTAACTCCTACGAGCAGTACTTC. Translated: CASSRGTANSYEQYF.